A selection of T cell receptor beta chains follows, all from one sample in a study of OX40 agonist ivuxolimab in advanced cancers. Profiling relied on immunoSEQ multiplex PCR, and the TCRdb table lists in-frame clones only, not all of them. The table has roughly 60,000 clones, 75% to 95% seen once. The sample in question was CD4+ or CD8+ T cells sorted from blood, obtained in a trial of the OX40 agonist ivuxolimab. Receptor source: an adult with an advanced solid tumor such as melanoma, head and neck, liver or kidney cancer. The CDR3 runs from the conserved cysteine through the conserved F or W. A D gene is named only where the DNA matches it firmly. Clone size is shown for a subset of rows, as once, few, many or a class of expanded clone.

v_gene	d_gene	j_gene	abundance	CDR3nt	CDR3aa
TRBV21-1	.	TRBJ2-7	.	TGTGCCAGCAGCAAAAAAAAGTCCCCCAGTTCAGGGGACGAGCAGTACTTC	CASSKKKSPSSGDEQYF
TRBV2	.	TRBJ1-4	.	TGTGCCAGCAGTGAATTAATCCCGGTCGCCCGTGCAACTAATGAAAAACTGTTTTTT	CASSELIPVARATNEKLFF
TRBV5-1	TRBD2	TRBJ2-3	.	TGCGCCAGCAGCCGGGACTACCTAGCCACAGATACGCAGTATTTT	CASSRDYLATDTQYF
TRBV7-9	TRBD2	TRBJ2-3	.	TGTGCCAGCAGTTTGAGCGGGAGTTCAGATACGCAGTATTTT	CASSLSGSSDTQYF
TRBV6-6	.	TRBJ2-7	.	TGTGCCAGCAGTTCAACTTTCTACGAGCAGTACTTC	CASSSTFYEQYF
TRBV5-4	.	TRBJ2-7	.	TGTGCCAGCAGCTTGTTCGGGGGGCACTACGAGCAGTACTTC	CASSLFGGHYEQYF
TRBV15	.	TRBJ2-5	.	TGTGCCACCAGCAGGGCAACCGGGACCCAGTACTTC	CATSRATGTQYF
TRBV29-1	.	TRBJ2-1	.	TGCAGCGTTGGTGAGACTCCGACAAACCGAGGGCAGTTCTTC	CSVGETPTNRGQFF
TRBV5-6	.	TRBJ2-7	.	TGTGCCAGCAGCCGCGGGACATCTAACGAGCAGTACTTC	CASSRGTSNEQYF
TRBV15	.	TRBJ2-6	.	TGTGCCACCAGCAAAAACGTTGGCACTGGGGCCAACGTCCTGACTTTC	CATSKNVGTGANVLTF
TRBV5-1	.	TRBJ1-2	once	TGCGCCAGCAGCCTGGCCGGGTTCAGGAGGGGCTACACCTTC	CASSLAGFRRGYTF
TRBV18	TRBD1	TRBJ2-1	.	TGTGCCAGCTCACAACAGGGGAAGCGCTACAATGAGCAGTTCTTC	CASSQQGKRYNEQFF
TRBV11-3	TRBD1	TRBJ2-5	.	TGTGCCAGCAGCGCCACCAGGACAGGGCGAGGGGGAGAGACCCAGTACTTC	CASSATRTGRGGETQYF
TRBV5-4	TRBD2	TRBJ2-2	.	TGTGCCAGCAGCCGCGTCGGGACTAGCGGCACCGGGGAGCTGTTTTTT	CASSRVGTSGTGELFF
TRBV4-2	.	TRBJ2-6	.	TGTGCCAGCAGCCAAGATCCAGCATCTCTCTCTGGGGCCAACGTCCTGACTTTC	CASSQDPASLSGANVLTF
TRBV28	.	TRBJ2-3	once	TGTGCCAGCAGTTCCAGGGCTGGGCAGTATTTT	CASSSRAGQYF
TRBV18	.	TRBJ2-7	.	TGTGCCAGCTCACCAGGGGGCCTAGCTGGTGAGCAGTACTTC	CASSPGGLAGEQYF